Reported below is one T cell receptor beta chain. Its target is not known. The CDR3 consists of 13 residues. V lost 1 base and J lost 9, with 11 bases in between. The germline V gene has CDR1 SGHRS and CDR2 YFSETQ. This record belongs to a study of beta chain features in type 1 diabetes. Expressed TCRB transcripts got sequenced, as all isolated RNA was reverse transcribed. Profiled with immunoSEQ multiplex PCR; TCRdb holds only in-frame clones, not every one. In the table there are about 260,000 clones, roughly 21% of which are singletons. Whole-study findings and limits: When Type 1 diabetes patients were examined, their TCRB CDR3s proved moderately but significantly shorter in all four CD4+ subsets.

The genes are TRBV5-1 and TRBJ2-1; possibly TRBD2 for D (5 bases). Sequencing was carried out using naive CD4+ T cells from blood. This clonotype was sampled from a woman between 40 and 50 years old with type 1 diabetes. For the CDR3, the DNA is TGCGCCAGCAGCTTGCCCGGGATCGGTGAGCAGTTCTTC. Amino acids: CASSLPGIGEQFF.